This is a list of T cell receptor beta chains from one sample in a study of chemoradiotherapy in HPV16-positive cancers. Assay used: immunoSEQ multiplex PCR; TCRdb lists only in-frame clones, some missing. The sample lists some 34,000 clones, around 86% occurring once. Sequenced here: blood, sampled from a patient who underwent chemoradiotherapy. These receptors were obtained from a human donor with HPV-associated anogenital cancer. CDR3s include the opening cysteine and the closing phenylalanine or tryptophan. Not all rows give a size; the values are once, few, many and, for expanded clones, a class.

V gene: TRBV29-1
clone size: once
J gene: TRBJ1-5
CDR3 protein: CSVAGGTDQPQHF

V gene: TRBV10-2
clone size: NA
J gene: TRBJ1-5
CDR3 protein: CASGTGLDQPQHF

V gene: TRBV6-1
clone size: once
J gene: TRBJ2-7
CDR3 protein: CASSEEPEQYF

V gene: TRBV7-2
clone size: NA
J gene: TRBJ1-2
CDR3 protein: CASSLEWNYGYTF

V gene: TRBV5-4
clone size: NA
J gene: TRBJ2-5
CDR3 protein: CASSPGGRSETQYF

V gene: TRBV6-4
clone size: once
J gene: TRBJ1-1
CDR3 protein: CASSEGQGNTEAFF

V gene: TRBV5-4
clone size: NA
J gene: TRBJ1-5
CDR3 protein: CASSLGEFENQPQHF

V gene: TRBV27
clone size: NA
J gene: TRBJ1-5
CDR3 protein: CASSPTPIGVGQPQHF

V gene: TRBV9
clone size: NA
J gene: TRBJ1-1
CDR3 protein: CASSASDRNTEAFF

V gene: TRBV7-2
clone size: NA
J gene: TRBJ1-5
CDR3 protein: CASSLEGAGNQPQHF

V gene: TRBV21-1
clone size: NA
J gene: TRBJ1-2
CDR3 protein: CASSKEGTPGTGGGDYGYTF

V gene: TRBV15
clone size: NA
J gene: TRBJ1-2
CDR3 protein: CATSNPGQGLDYGYTF

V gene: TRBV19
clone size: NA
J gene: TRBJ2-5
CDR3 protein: CASSTPGTGQETQYF

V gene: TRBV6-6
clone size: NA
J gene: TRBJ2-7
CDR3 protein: CASSYGGSYEQYF

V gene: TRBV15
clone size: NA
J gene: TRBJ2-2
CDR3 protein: CATSRGQGTGELFF

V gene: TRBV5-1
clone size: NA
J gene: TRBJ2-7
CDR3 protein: CASSSAGYEQYF

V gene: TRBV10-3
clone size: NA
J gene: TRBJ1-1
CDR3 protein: CAISSRGPGTEAFF

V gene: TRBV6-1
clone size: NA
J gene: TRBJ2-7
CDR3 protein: CASSRDREVPYEQYF

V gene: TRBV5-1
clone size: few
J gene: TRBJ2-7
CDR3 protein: CASSLERTGTYEQYF

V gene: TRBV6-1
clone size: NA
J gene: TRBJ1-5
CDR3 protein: CASSESVHQPQHF

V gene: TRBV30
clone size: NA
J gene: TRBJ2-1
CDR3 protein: CAHPPRRSGDEQFF

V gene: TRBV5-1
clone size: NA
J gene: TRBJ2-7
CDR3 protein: CASTAGGHEQYF

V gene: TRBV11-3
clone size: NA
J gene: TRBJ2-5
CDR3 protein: CASSIGLAGGRGETQYF

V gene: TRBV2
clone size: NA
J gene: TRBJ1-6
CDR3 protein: CASSGRSGDGNSPLHF

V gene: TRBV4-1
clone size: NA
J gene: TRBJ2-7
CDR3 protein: CASSQGGLDLDEQYF

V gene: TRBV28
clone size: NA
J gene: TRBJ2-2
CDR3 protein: CASSLGVFNTGELFF

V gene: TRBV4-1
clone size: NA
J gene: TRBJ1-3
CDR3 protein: CASSQIDMLTVSGNTIYF

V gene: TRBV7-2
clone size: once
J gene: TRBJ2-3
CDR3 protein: CASSPGGYTQYF

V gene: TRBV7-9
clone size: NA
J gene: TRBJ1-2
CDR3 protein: CASSRQSNYGYTF

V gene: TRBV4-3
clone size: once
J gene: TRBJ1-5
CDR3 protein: CASSQVFQLGNQPQHF

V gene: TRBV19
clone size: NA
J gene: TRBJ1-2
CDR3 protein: CASSIEGARGYTF

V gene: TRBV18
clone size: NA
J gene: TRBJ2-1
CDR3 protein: CASSPLASSNEQFF

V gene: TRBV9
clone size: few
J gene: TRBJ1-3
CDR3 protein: CASRESGGNTIYF